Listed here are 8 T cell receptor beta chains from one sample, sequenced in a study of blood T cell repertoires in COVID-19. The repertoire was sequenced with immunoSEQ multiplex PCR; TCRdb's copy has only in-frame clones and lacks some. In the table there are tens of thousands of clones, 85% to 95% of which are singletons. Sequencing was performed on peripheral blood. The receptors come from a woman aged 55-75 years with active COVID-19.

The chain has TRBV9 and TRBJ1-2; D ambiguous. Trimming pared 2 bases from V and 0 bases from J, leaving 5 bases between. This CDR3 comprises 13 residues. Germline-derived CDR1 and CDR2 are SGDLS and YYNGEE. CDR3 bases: TGTGCCAGCAGCGTGAGTACTAACTATGGCTACACCTTC. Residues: CASSVSTNYGYTF.

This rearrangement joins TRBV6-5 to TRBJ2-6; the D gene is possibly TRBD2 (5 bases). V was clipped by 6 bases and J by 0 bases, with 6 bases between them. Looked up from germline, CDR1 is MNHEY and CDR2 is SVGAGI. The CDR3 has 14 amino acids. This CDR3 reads CASRRDSGANVLTF. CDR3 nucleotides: TGTGCCAGCAGGAGGGACTCTGGGGCCAACGTCCTGACTTTC.

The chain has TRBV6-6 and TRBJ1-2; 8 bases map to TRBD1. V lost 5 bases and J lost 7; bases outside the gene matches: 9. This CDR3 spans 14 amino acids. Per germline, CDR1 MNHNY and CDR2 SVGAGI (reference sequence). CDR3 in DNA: TGTGCCAGCAGTACAGGGGGGCGGGTGCGTGGCTACACCTTC. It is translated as CASSTGGRVRGYTF.

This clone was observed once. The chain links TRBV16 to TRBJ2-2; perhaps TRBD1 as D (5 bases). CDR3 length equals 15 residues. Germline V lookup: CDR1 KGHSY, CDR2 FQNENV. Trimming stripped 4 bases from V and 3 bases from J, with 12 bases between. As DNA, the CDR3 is TGTGCCAGCAGCCGAACTCCGACAGACACCGGGGAGCTGTTTTTT. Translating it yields CASSRTPTDTGELFF.

This chain's CDR3 is CASSFFGNTEAFF. In DNA, the CDR3 is TGTGCCAGCAGTTTCTTCGGGAACACTGAAGCTTTCTTT. The chain recombines TRBV27 with TRBJ1-1; D unclear. Trimming stripped 3 bases from V and 1 base from J, with 6 bases between. CDR1 and CDR2 from the germline V gene are MNHEY and SMNVEV (reference sequence). The CDR3 covers 13 residues.

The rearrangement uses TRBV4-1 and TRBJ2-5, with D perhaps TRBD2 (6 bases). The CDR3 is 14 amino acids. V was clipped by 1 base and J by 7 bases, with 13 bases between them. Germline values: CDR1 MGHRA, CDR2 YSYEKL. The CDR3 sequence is CASSQGLVVGTQYF. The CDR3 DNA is TGCGCCAGCAGCCAAGGACTAGTTGTTGGGACCCAGTACTTC.

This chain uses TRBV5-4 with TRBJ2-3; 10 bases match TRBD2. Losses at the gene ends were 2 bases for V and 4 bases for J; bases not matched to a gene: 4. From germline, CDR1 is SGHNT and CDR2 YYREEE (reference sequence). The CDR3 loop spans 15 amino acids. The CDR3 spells CASSFGAGGPDTQYF. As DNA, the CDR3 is TGTGCCAGCAGCTTCGGAGCGGGAGGGCCAGATACGCAGTATTTT. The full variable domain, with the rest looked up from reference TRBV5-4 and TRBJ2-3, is ETGVTQSPTHLIKTRGQQVTLRCSSQSGHNTVSWYQQALGQGPQFIFQYYREEENGRGNFPPRFSGLQFPNYSSELNVNALELDDSALYLCASSFGAGGPDTQYFGPGTRLTVL.

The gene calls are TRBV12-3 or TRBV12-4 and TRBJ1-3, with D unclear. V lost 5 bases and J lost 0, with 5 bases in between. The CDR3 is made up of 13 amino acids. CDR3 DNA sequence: TGTGCCAGCAGTCCCAGCTCTGGAAACACCATATATTTT. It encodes CASSPSSGNTIYF.